This TCR beta chain was recovered during a study of response to subunit inactivated influenza vaccine (dated by TCRdb to 2017 to 2018). Regarding the complete study: Deep quantitative profiling of the T cell receptor repertoire was used in the study to follow responses to a trivalent subunit inactivated influenza vaccine.

The method behind the library was RT-PCR. Sequencing relied on an Illumina HiSeq 2500. TCRdb ran its own pipeline on the public reads, namely fastp trimming at Q25 and MiXCR clone calling, and kept in-frame beta chains. Rows with a matching CDR3 protein are joined into one entry that keeps the most common DNA and genes. Counted in this sample were about 540,000 distinct CDR3 sequences; approximately 20% of them appeared once. Under 3.5% of the sample is in the top ten clones. Overall study results and their limits: According to the authors, only a limited number of new T cells may be recruited by each seasonal influenza vaccination.

This clonotype was seen repeatedly, ten times or more. Its binding antigen is unknown. No base quality information exists; no much larger clone differs at one position. These data were also filed under a second study, of T cells expressing NK-cell markers. Reported in the second study: TCR beta cDNA libraries were made by 5'RACE template switching that added a universal primer site and unique molecular identifiers. Three sorted T-cell subsets (CD3+CD56+NKG2C+, CD3+CD56+NKG2C- and CD3+CD56-NKG2C+) from 8 or 9 donors had their TCR beta-chain repertoires profiled. Among the eight sequenced donors, seven were HCMV-seropositive and one was HCMV-seronegative. To restrict sorting to alphabetaTCR-expressing T cells, an anti-gammadeltaTCR antibody was added in several experiments. In several donors, the dominant CD3+CD56+NKG2C+ clonotypes ranked among the top 10 CD8+ clonotypes, making up roughly 1.0-8% of CD8+ T cells. Those dominant clonotypes were again the most abundant among CD3+CD56-NKG2C+ cells in a handful of donors, at about 28.3-65%. It remained unclear whether the expanded NKG2C-expressing T cell clones were specific for HCMV antigens. The study sequenced eight donors, all healthy volunteers chosen at random: three men and five women. A commercial ELISA kit detecting HCMV-specific IgG in serum was used to determine HCMV serostatus. Ficoll density gradient centrifugation was used to isolate peripheral blood mononuclear cells from blood. Magnetic immunoseparation with Miltenyi isolation kits was used to isolate CD4+ and CD8+ T cells from PBMC. Priming for cDNA synthesis came from the TCR beta constant segment, and two successive PCR amplification steps followed. The libraries were sequenced on Illumina HiSeq 2000/2500, MiSeq or NextSeq, producing 2 x 150 bp reads. MIGEC handled demultiplexing of the reads and grouping by UMI, while MiTCR was used to assemble and quantify clonotypes. To exclude erroneous sequences, only TCR cDNA sequences supported by at least two reads were retained. The tcR package was used for downstream repertoire analysis, with clonotypes matched between fractions based on CDR3 nucleotide sequence plus V segment. Antigen specificity was annotated against VDJdb with VDJmatch, allowing one amino acid substitution in CDR3.

This specimen consisted of CD4+ T cells sorted from PBMCs, obtained 11 to 12 days after vaccination. The clonotype originates from a man aged 45-65 years who received an inactivated influenza vaccine. Donor details come from another sample of the same person, matched by shared clones.

Here is the DNA: TGTGCCAGCAGTCCCTCGGTGGGCGAGCAGTACTTC. This translates into CASSPSVGEQYF. The rearranged segments are TRBV12-3 or TRBV12-4 and TRBJ2-7; the D gene identity is not certain. The cysteine opens and the phenylalanine closes a CDR3 of 12 amino acids. CDR3 DNA is the only sequence kept; it has 36 bases, read in frame from the first base. A distance of 11 bases separates the germline ends of V and J, which lose 5 bases and 6 bases respectively.